What follows are 31 T cell receptor beta chains derived from one specimen sequenced in a study of siplizumab effects on memory and regulatory T cells. The repertoire was sequenced with immunoSEQ multiplex PCR; TCRdb's copy has only in-frame clones and lacks some. This repertoire shows approximately 56,000 clones, 95% to 98% found once; its top ten account for about 1%. The specimen sequenced was naive CD8+ T cells sorted from blood. These receptor sequences come from a human donor in good health.

CDR3 protein: CASSRGYAESTDTQYF. The CDR3 DNA reads TGTGCCAGCAGCAGAGGGTACGCGGAAAGCACAGATACGCAGTATTTT. The chain is built from TRBV9 and TRBJ2-3; maybe TRBD2 (5 bases). Trimming removed 4 bases at V and 0 bases at J, with 15 bases between. Germline lookup yields CDR1 SGDLS and CDR2 YYNGEE. The CDR3 has 16 residues.

The rearrangement links TRBV6-1 to TRBJ2-7; TRBD2 aligns across 14 bases. Trimming cost V 1 base and J 4 bases; bases outside gene matches: 6. This CDR3 has 17 residues. The germline gives CDR1 MNHNS, CDR2 SASEGT. The DNA for the CDR3 is TGTGCCAGCAGTGAAGGACTAGCGGGAGGGCCGGGTTACGAGCAGTACTTC. Protein sequence: CASSEGLAGGPGYEQYF.

The V call is TRBV30, the J call TRBJ1-3; D call uncertain. The germline V and J ends were trimmed by 0 bases and 0 bases, with 12 bases remaining between them. This CDR3 spans 16 amino acids. Germline V gene data show CDR1 as GTSNPN and CDR2 as SVGIG (reference sequence). The CDR3 is CAWSVHVGFSGNTIYF. The CDR3 bases are TGTGCCTGGAGTGTACACGTCGGGTTCTCTGGAAACACCATATATTTT.

The chain has TRBV28 and TRBJ2-3; the match to TRBD2 covers 10 bases. The CDR3 loop spans 16 amino acids. From germline, CDR1 is MDHEN and CDR2 SYDVKM. V gave up 0 bases and J gave up 3 bases; unmatched junction bases: 3. CDR3 nucleotide sequence: TGTGCCAGCAGTTTATGGACTAGCGGGCCGACAGATACGCAGTATTTT. Translated, it gives CASSLWTSGPTDTQYF. The complete variable domain, with remaining parts taken from reference TRBV28 and TRBJ2-3, reads DVKVTQSSRYLVKRTGEKVFLECVQDMDHENMFWYRQDPGLGLRLIYFSYDVKMKEKGDIPEGYSVSREKKERFSLILESASTNQTSMYLCASSLWTSGPTDTQYFGPGTRLTVL.

V and J are TRBV5-5 and TRBJ1-4; 12 nucleotides match TRBD1. V dropped 1 base and J dropped 8; count of bases not matched to a gene: 6. The CDR3 length is 16 residues. In germline, CDR1 is SGHKS, CDR2 YYEKEE (reference sequence). The CDR3 bases are TGTGCCAGCAGCTTGCCATGGGACAGGGGGCGAGAAAAACTGTTTTTT. Translating gives CASSLPWDRGREKLFF.

The CDR3 is CASSFGTGRDEQYF. Here the CDR3 DNA reads TGTGCCAGCAGCTTCGGGACAGGGCGCGACGAGCAGTACTTC. The chain links TRBV7-3 to TRBJ2-7; 9 bases align to TRBD1. This CDR3 spans 14 amino acids. V gave up 3 bases and J gave up 5 bases; unmatched junction bases: 5. The V gene's germline CDR1 is SGHTA and CDR2 FQGTGA.

The chain recombines TRBV2 with TRBJ1-1; D is perhaps TRBD1 (5 bases). The ends were cut back, 4 bases at V and 8 bases at J, with 5 bases in the middle. CDR3 length: 10 residues. Germline CDR1 and CDR2: SNHLY and FYNNEI. The CDR3 sequence is CASSGQEAFF. The CDR3 DNA reads as TGTGCCAGCAGTGGACAGGAAGCTTTCTTT.

This chain uses TRBV9 with TRBJ2-3, with D perhaps matching TRBD1 (6 bases). CDR3 size: 15 residues. Germline assignment: CDR1 SGDLS and CDR2 YYNGEE. V was cut by 4 bases and J by 2 bases, with 14 bases left in between. CDR3 DNA: TGTGCCAGCAGCAATGGGGGCTCATCCACAGATACGCAGTATTTT. It specifies CASSNGGSSTDTQYF.

CDR3 region: CASTNSDEQFF. The CDR3 region has the DNA TGTGCCAGCACCAATTCCGATGAGCAGTTCTTC. This chain links TRBV5-6 with TRBJ2-1; D is uncertain. V was pared by 6 bases and J by 8 bases, with 9 bases between. CDR3 length equals 11 residues. Germline CDR1 reads SGHDT; CDR2 reads YYEEEE.

V is TRBV27 and J is TRBJ2-3; D uncertain. With 0 bases removed from V and 3 bases from J, the gap between germline ends came to 4 bases. The CDR3 spans 13 residues. Germline loops: CDR1 MNHEY, CDR2 SMNVEV (reference sequence). The CDR3 here is CASSLSWTDTQYF. In DNA, the CDR3 is TGTGCCAGCAGTTTATCTTGGACAGATACGCAGTATTTT.

J is TRBJ2-6 and V is TRBV6-5; possibly TRBD1 or TRBD2 for D (6 bases each). V lost 7 bases to trimming and J lost 0 bases, with 7 bases between them. Per germline, CDR1 MNHEY and CDR2 SVGAGI. The CDR3 has 14 amino acids. CDR3 DNA: TGTGCCAGCAAGGGGGGCTCTGGGGCCAACGTCCTGACTTTC. As protein: CASKGGSGANVLTF.

V usage is TRBV7-3 and J usage is TRBJ1-1, with a tentative D call TRBD1 (5 bases). Germline values: CDR1 SGHTA, CDR2 FQGTGA. Trimming pared 1 base from V and 1 base from J, leaving 10 bases between. There are 15 residues in the CDR3. CDR3 in DNA: TGTGCCAGCAGCTTAAACCCAGGGAAGAACACTGAAGCTTTCTTT. This codes for CASSLNPGKNTEAFF.

V gene TRBV6-1 combines with J gene TRBJ1-5; a possible D gene is TRBD1 (5 bases). This CDR3 spans 14 amino acids. Trimming stripped 2 bases from V and 9 bases from J, with 14 bases between. Germline CDR1 MNHNS, CDR2 SASEGT. CDR3 nucleotide sequence: TGTGCCAGCAGTGAAAACAGGATAAACACGCCCCAGCATTTT. Its protein product is CASSENRINTPQHF.

The gene calls are TRBV6-5 and TRBJ2-1; D gene ambiguous. Germline V gene data show CDR1 as MNHEY and CDR2 as SVGAGI. The CDR3 runs to 13 residues. The ends were cut back, 5 bases at V and 6 bases at J, with 11 bases in the middle. CDR3 sequence: CASSPRTVNEQFF. Written as DNA, the CDR3 is TGTGCCAGCAGTCCACGGACCGTCAATGAGCAGTTCTTC.

About this clone: The junction and the germline gene differ at one end; a read error may be behind it. The chain has TRBV7-9 and TRBJ1-5; D perhaps matches TRBD1 (5 bases). The germline V gene has CDR1 SEHNR and CDR2 FQNEAQ (reference sequence). The length of the CDR3 is 14 residues. CDR3 loop: CASSLGRGLQPQHF. CDR3 in DNA: TGTGCCAGCAGTTTAGGTCGGGGCCTTCAGCCCCAGCATTTT.

The V gene is TRBV5-5, the J gene TRBJ1-5, with D possibly being TRBD1 (5 bases). This CDR3 is built from 15 residues. With 0 bases removed from V and 7 bases from J, the gap between germline ends came to 14 bases. Germline assignment: CDR1 SGHKS and CDR2 YYEKEE (reference sequence). The CDR3 here is CASSLEGWSGQPQHF. The CDR3 bases are TGTGCCAGCAGCTTGGAGGGGTGGAGCGGCCAGCCCCAGCATTTT.

The chain recombines TRBV7-9 with TRBJ2-7; the D is unclear. The germline V gene encodes CDR1 SEHNR and CDR2 FQNEAQ (reference sequence). Trimming left V 0 bases short and J 6 bases short, with 9 bases between. This CDR3 spans 13 amino acids. The CDR3, as DNA: TGTGCCAGCAGCTTAGCGCTTGCAGGCGAGCAGTACTTC. This gives the protein CASSLALAGEQYF.

The V and J genes are TRBV6-5 and TRBJ2-5; 9 positions agree with TRBD1. CDR1 is MNHEY, CDR2 SVGAGI, per germline. This CDR3 spans 12 amino acids. Trimming took 6 bases from V and 9 from J; bases not matched to a gene: 5. The DNA of the CDR3 is TGTGCCAGCAGCCCTCGGACAGGGGCCCAGTACTTC. Translated, it gives CASSPRTGAQYF.

The chain joins TRBV30 to TRBJ1-2; the D is unclear. This CDR3 spans 14 amino acids. V lost 0 bases and J lost 0, with 8 bases in between. Looked up from germline, CDR1 is GTSNPN and CDR2 is SVGIG (reference sequence). The CDR3 spells CAWSVHAANYGYTF. In DNA, the CDR3 is TGTGCCTGGAGTGTACACGCCGCTAACTATGGCTACACCTTC.

The chain links TRBV7-9 to TRBJ2-1, with TRBD1 matching 7 bases. There are 16 residues in the CDR3. Germline CDR1 and CDR2: SEHNR and FQNEAQ (reference sequence). With V trimmed by 3 bases and J by 7 bases, 12 bases remained unmatched. CDR3 residues: CASSFAANNRGNEQFF. CDR3 DNA sequence: TGTGCCAGCAGCTTCGCGGCGAATAACAGGGGAAATGAGCAGTTCTTC.

CDR3 amino acids: CAWSVTGNWGETQYF. CDR3 nucleotides: TGTGCCTGGAGTGTAACCGGGAATTGGGGAGAGACCCAGTACTTC. The V call is TRBV30, the J call TRBJ2-5; D might be TRBD2 (5 bases). The CDR3 covers 15 residues. V lost 0 bases and J lost 4, with 15 bases in between. In germline, CDR1 is GTSNPN, CDR2 SVGIG (reference sequence).

This chain links TRBV30 with TRBJ2-2; TRBD2 matches 11 bases. The CDR3 sequence is 18 residues long. Looked up from germline, CDR1 is GTSNPN and CDR2 is SVGIG (reference sequence). V lost 5 bases, J lost 5 bases, and 16 bases stayed unmatched. In DNA, the CDR3 is TGTGCCTGGCCCCCCCCCTTAGCGGGAGGGCCTGGAACCGGGGAGCTGTTTTTT. Translation gives CAWPPPLAGGPGTGELFF. Full variable domain (missing parts from reference TRBV30 and TRBJ2-2): SQTIHQWPATLVQPVGSPLSLECTVEGTSNPNLYWYRQAAGRGLQLLFYSVGIGQISSEVPQNLSASRPQDRQFILSSKKLLLSDSGFYLCAWPPPLAGGPGTGELFFGEGSRLTVL.

The V call is TRBV19, the J call TRBJ1-1; D unclear. Between the trimmed V and J ends, which lost 5 bases and 0 bases, there was a span of 10 bases. The germline V gene encodes CDR1 LNHDA and CDR2 SQIVND (reference sequence). CDR3 length: 14 amino acids. The CDR3 nucleotides are TGTGCCAGTAGTGATTACACCATGAACACTGAAGCTTTCTTT. Protein product: CASSDYTMNTEAFF.

This clone occurred once. This sequence joins TRBV9 and TRBJ2-7; 12 bases fit TRBD2. The V segment lost 2 bases and the J segment 4 bases; nucleotides outside the gene matches: 13. The CDR3 has 18 residues. CDR1 is SGDLS, CDR2 YYNGEE, per germline. CDR3: CASSVGGTSGRGLYEQYF. The CDR3 nucleotides are TGTGCCAGCAGCGTGGGGGGGACTAGCGGGCGTGGGCTTTACGAGCAGTACTTC.

This rearrangement joins TRBV27 to TRBJ2-7; no clear D. CDR1 is MNHEY, CDR2 SMNVEV, per germline (reference sequence). V was pared by 6 bases and J by 3 bases, with 6 bases between. The CDR3 is made up of 11 amino acids. The CDR3 is CASSLFYEQYF. The CDR3 DNA reads TGTGCCAGCAGCCTGTTCTACGAGCAGTACTTC.

The genes are TRBV28 and TRBJ2-1; D gene unclear. This CDR3 region has 10 residues. Germline V CDR1 and CDR2: MDHEN, SYDVKM. The V end lost 3 bases, the J end lost 6 bases, and 0 bases lay between the germline ends. Here the CDR3 DNA reads TGTGCCAGCAGTTTCAATGAGCAGTTCTTC. Residues: CASSFNEQFF. Full variable domain (outside the CDR3, taken from reference TRBV28 and TRBJ2-1): DVKVTQSSRYLVKRTGEKVFLECVQDMDHENMFWYRQDPGLGLRLIYFSYDVKMKEKGDIPEGYSVSREKKERFSLILESASTNQTSMYLCASSFNEQFFGPGTRLTVL.

The chain links TRBV27 to TRBJ2-1; weak D call: TRBD2 (6 bases). CDR3 size: 15 residues. CDR1 MNHEY and CDR2 SMNVEV come from the germline V gene (reference sequence). The CDR3 region is CAAGQPSGAYNEQFF. DNA for the CDR3: TGTGCTGCGGGGCAACCAAGCGGAGCCTACAATGAGCAGTTCTTC.

This chain connects TRBV13 to TRBJ2-1; tentative D call: TRBD2 (5 bases). The germline V and J ends were trimmed by 2 bases and 0 bases, with 8 bases remaining between them. There are 15 residues in the CDR3. Germline CDR1 PRHDT, CDR2 FYEKMQ (reference sequence). The CDR3 DNA follows: TGTGCCAGCAGCTTATTGGGGAGCTCCTACAATGAGCAGTTCTTC. Amino acid sequence: CASSLLGSSYNEQFF. Combining the CDR3 with reference TRBV13 and TRBJ2-1 gives the whole variable domain AAGVIQSPRHLIKEKRETATLKCYPIPRHDTVYWYQQGPGQDPQFLISFYEKMQSDKGSIPDRFSAQQFSDYHSELNMSSLELGDSALYFCASSLLGSSYNEQFFGPGTRLTVL.

This chain links TRBV23-1 with TRBJ1-5, with 7 bases identical to TRBD1. TRBV23-1 is an ORF; its function is uncertain. V lost 0 bases, J lost 7 bases, and 9 bases stayed unmatched. The CDR3 contains 16 residues. DNA of the CDR3: TGCGCCAGCAGTCAATCCCAGCAGGGGGTCGGGCAGCCCCAGCATTTT. Translating it yields CASSQSQQGVGQPQHF.

The count of this clone is one. This chain connects TRBV14 to TRBJ2-7, with D perhaps matching TRBD2 (6 bases). The CDR3 contains 15 residues. Germline CDR1 and CDR2: SGHDN and FVKESK. V was cut by 0 bases and J by 2 bases, with 11 bases left in between. CDR3 region: CASSQEGRGTYEQYF. CDR3 bases: TGTGCCAGCAGCCAAGAGGGGCGCGGGACCTACGAGCAGTACTTC.

V gene TRBV28 combines with J gene TRBJ2-1; D is uncertain. The germline V and J ends were trimmed by 5 bases and 2 bases, with 4 bases remaining between them. The CDR3 length is 12 residues. CDR1 MDHEN and CDR2 SYDVKM come from the germline V gene. Written as DNA, the CDR3 is TGTGCCAGCAGTGATCCCTACAATGAGCAGTTCTTC. This codes for CASSDPYNEQFF.